The clone carrying this T cell receptor beta chain was seen ten or more times. The antigen is unknown. Via MiXCR, TCRdb re-called the 5' RACE reads, giving one row per CDR3 protein. The sample contains tens of thousands of distinct CDR3 sequences, around 6.4% of which appear only once. The CDR3 length is 14 residues. V lost 7 bases and J lost 5, with 17 bases in between. This sample stems from a study of CD8 T cells in ankylosing spondylitis. Study conclusions and caveats: Apparently characteristic of ankylosing spondylitis blood was a TCR beta motif (roughly eight highly homologous variants).

The chain joins TRBV12-3 or TRBV12-4 to TRBJ1-1; D unclear. Sequences were obtained from synovial fluid, either unsorted or a sorted T cell fraction (not recorded which). This clonotype was sampled from a male donor with ankylosing spondylitis. This CDR3 is CASTVTAVGTEAFF. The CDR3 bases are TGTGCCAGCACCGTAACAGCTGTTGGAACTGAAGCTTTCTTT.